These 13 T cell receptor beta chains share one sample of origin, sequenced in a study of response to subunit inactivated influenza vaccine. One entry per CDR3 protein, called by TCRdb with MiXCR from the RT-PCR reads. The sample contains hundreds of thousands of distinct CDR3 sequences, approximately 18% of which appear only once. The sequencing used PBMCs from blood, collected roughly 5 days after vaccination. The receptors shown here come from a man in his forties or fifties who received an inactivated influenza vaccine.

The V call is TRBV20-1, the J call TRBJ2-3; 8 bases map to TRBD1. Germline V gene data show CDR1 as DFQATT and CDR2 as SNEGSKA (reference sequence). Trimming cost V 5 bases and J 6 bases; bases outside gene matches: 10. This CDR3 contains 14 residues. The CDR3 loop is CSALGQGAGDTQYF. CDR3 coding DNA: TGCAGTGCTCTTGGACAGGGCGCAGGGGATACGCAGTATTTT.

The rearrangement uses TRBV6-1 and TRBJ2-3, with 7 bases matching TRBD1. This CDR3 spans 15 amino acids. Germline CDR1 is MNHNS and CDR2 is SASEGT. J lost 0 bases, V lost 6 bases, and 6 bases had no gene match. CDR3 nucleotides: TGTGCCAGCAGCCAGACAGGGTTGAGCACAGATACGCAGTATTTT. Its protein product is CASSQTGLSTDTQYF.

In this sample, this clonotype turned up a few times. The V call is TRBV10-3, the J call TRBJ2-1, with TRBD2 matching 9 bases. CDR3 length: 15 residues. Germline CDR1 and CDR2: ENHRY and SYGVKD. V was clipped by 7 bases and J by 4 bases; unmatched bases: 8. CDR3 DNA sequence: TGTGCCATCAAAAGTGAGACTAGCGGATACAATGAGCAGTTCTTC. Protein product: CAIKSETSGYNEQFF.

The chain uses TRBV11-2 and TRBJ2-1, with TRBD2 matching 11 bases. The CDR3 spans 18 residues. V shed 1 base, J shed 2 bases, and the junction held 7 bases outside the gene matches. Germline V lookup: CDR1 SGHAT, CDR2 FQNNGV. The CDR3 region has the DNA TGTGCCAGCAGCTTAGTTAGTCTAGCGGGAGGACCCTACAATGAGCAGTTCTTC. This translates into CASSLVSLAGGPYNEQFF. Supplemented by reference TRBV11-2 and TRBJ2-1, the full variable domain reads EAGVAQSPRYKIIEKRQSVAFWCNPISGHATLYWYQQILGQGPKLLIQFQNNGVVDDSQLPKDRFSAERLKGVDSTLKIQPAKLEDSAVYLCASSLVSLAGGPYNEQFFGPGTRLTVL.

This clonotype was found many times. V and J are TRBV5-6 and TRBJ2-2; 10 bases are shared with TRBD2. V trimming: 5 bases; J trimming: 1 base; junction bases outside the gene matches: 5. CDR3 length: 16 amino acids. Germline loops: CDR1 SGHDT, CDR2 YYEEEE. The CDR3 reads CASRLTSGVNTGELFF. The CDR3 DNA is TGTGCCAGCAGACTTACTAGCGGGGTGAACACCGGGGAGCTGTTTTTT.

Only a few counts were recorded for this clonotype. The chain joins TRBV20-1 to TRBJ2-1; no definite D call. Trimming pared 1 base from V and 12 bases from J, leaving 10 bases between. CDR3 length: 11 amino acids. From germline, CDR1 is DFQATT and CDR2 SNEGSKA (reference sequence). CDR3 sequence reads: CSARVISGQFF. For the CDR3, the DNA is TGCAGTGCTAGAGTTATTTCTGGGCAGTTCTTC.

V gene TRBV2 combines with J gene TRBJ2-3, with unresolved D. This CDR3 has 13 residues. Germline loops: CDR1 SNHLY, CDR2 FYNNEI. V dropped 7 bases and J dropped 0 bases, with 8 bases sitting between them. CDR3 amino acids: CASKPLSTDTQYF. The CDR3 region has the DNA TGTGCCAGCAAGCCTCTTAGCACAGATACGCAGTATTTT.

In its sample, this clonotype was seen a few times. The chain carries TRBV24-1 and TRBJ2-7, with TRBD2 as a possible D gene (5 bases). V was pared by 3 bases and J by 6 bases, with 8 bases between. Germline V gene lookup returns CDR1 KGHDR and CDR2 SFDVKD. The CDR3 runs 12 residues. CDR3 sequence reads: CATSDDYREQYF. DNA for the CDR3: TGTGCCACCAGTGATGACTACCGCGAGCAGTACTTC.

This clonotype was recorded at least ten times. The rearrangement uses TRBV29-1 and TRBJ1-2; D not resolved. V lost 5 bases, J lost 5 bases, and 9 bases lay in between. This CDR3 has 11 residues. CDR1 and CDR2 (germline): SQVTM, ANQGSEA. CDR3: CSVSDAYGYTF. The CDR3 DNA reads as TGCAGCGTTTCAGATGCTTATGGCTACACCTTC. Looking up the rest from reference TRBV29-1 and TRBJ1-2 gives the full variable domain: SAVISQKPSRDICQRGTSLTIQCQVDSQVTMMFWYRQQPGQSLTLIATANQGSEATYESGFVIDKFPISRPNLTFSTLTVSNMSPEDSSIYLCSVSDAYGYTFGSGTRLTVV.

The chain is built from TRBV7-9 and TRBJ2-1; 11 bases are a match to TRBD2. Germline CDR1 reads SEHNR; CDR2 reads FQNEAQ (reference sequence). The CDR3 contains 15 residues. Germline trimming cut 5 bases from V and 5 bases from J; bases unmatched to any gene: 5. As DNA, the CDR3 is TGTGCCAGCAGCCTCGGGACTAGCGGTCACAATGAGCAGTTCTTC. Its translation is CASSLGTSGHNEQFF.

At least ten counts were recorded for this clonotype. The chain recombines TRBV12-3 or TRBV12-4 with TRBJ2-5, with a tentative D call TRBD2 (6 bases). Trimming took 3 bases from V and 5 from J, leaving 10 bases between them. This CDR3 has 13 residues. The CDR3 region has the DNA TGTGCCAGCAGTTTTTGGGGGGAGGAGACCCAGTACTTC. It encodes CASSFWGEETQYF.

A remark on this clonotype: This could be a read error, since a much larger clone is one nucleotide away. This chain connects TRBV29-1 to TRBJ2-1; D unclear. The CDR3 length is 12 residues. Germline-derived CDR1 and CDR2 are SQVTM and ANQGSEA. The V end was cut by 3 bases, the J end by 0 bases, with 3 bases between. CDR3 bases: TGCAGCGTTGATGGCTCCTACAATGAGCAGTTCTTC. As protein: CSVDGSYNEQFF.

This clonotype was seen repeatedly, ten times or more. The V call is TRBV15, the J call TRBJ2-5, with 7 bases matching TRBD2. In germline, CDR1 is LNHNV, CDR2 YYDKDF (reference sequence). The CDR3 is made up of 14 amino acids. Trimming removed 5 bases from V and 1 base from J; junction bases left unmatched: 4. In DNA form, the CDR3 reads TGTGCCACCAGCGCGCGCGGGGGCCAAGAGACCCAGTACTTC. Protein product: CATSARGGQETQYF.